The 4 T cell receptor beta chains below were found in one sample sequenced in a study of cytomegalovirus exposure and HLA in healthy donors. Primers for the PCR totalled 60 Vbeta and 13 Jbeta. Profiled with immunoSEQ multiplex PCR; TCRdb holds only in-frame clones, not every one. Of about 93,000 clones in the sample, around 80% were seen once. The specimen was PBMCs. Receptors originate from a man under 40 in good health and CMV-seronegative.

This chain connects TRBV19 to TRBJ1-1, with TRBD1 matching over 8 bases. The CDR3 has 14 residues. From germline, CDR1 is LNHDA and CDR2 SQIVND (reference sequence). J lost 1 base, V lost 11 bases, and 9 bases had no gene match. CDR3 sequence (DNA): TGTGCCTCAAAGCTTGGACAGGGGAACACTGAAGCTTTCTTT. It encodes CASKLGQGNTEAFF.

V usage is TRBV10-1 and J usage is TRBJ2-7; possibly TRBD1 for D (6 bases). Looked up from germline, CDR1 is WNHNN and CDR2 is SYGVQD (reference sequence). This CDR3 comprises 15 residues. Trimming cost V 4 bases and J 4 bases, with 17 bases left between them. CDR3 in amino acids: CASSGTWDQGYEQYV. The DNA of the CDR3 is TGCGCCAGCAGTGGGACTTGGGACCAGGGGTACGAGCAGTACGTC.

This chain links TRBV7-9 with TRBJ1-3, with D unclear. V lost 0 bases and J lost 2, with 8 bases in between. CDR1 SEHNR and CDR2 FQNEAQ come from the germline V gene (reference sequence). CDR3 size: 15 residues. CDR3 sequence (DNA): TGTGCCAGCAGCTTAGCGCGGGGAACTGGAAACACCATATATTTT. As protein: CASSLARGTGNTIYF.

The chain combines TRBV5-1 with TRBJ2-7; 9 bases are shared with TRBD1. Looked up from germline, CDR1 is SGHRS and CDR2 is YFSETQ. The trim removed 4 bases at V and 4 bases at J, leaving 9 bases unmatched. CDR3 length equals 15 residues. DNA of the CDR3: TGCGCCAGCAGCCCAGAACCGGGACAGGGTTACGAGCAGTACGTC. Translating it yields CASSPEPGQGYEQYV.